This T cell receptor (beta chain) stems from a study of cytomegalovirus exposure and HLA in healthy donors. The primer mix had 60 Vbeta and 13 Jbeta primers. Repertoires were generated with immunoSEQ multiplex PCR, while TCRdb's copy carries only in-frame clones and drops some. Of about 190,000 clones listed, around three quarters are singletons. This clone was recorded a few times. The CDR3 runs to 10 residues. Germline loops: CDR1 MNHEY, CDR2 SVGAGI. The sequencing sample was made of PBMCs. The clonotype comes from a woman under 30 in good health and CMV-seronegative. The V gene is TRBV6-5, the J gene TRBJ2-5; unclear D gene. CDR3 coding DNA: TGTGGGGCCTTCCAAGAGACCCAGTACTTC. Encoded protein: CGAFQETQYF.